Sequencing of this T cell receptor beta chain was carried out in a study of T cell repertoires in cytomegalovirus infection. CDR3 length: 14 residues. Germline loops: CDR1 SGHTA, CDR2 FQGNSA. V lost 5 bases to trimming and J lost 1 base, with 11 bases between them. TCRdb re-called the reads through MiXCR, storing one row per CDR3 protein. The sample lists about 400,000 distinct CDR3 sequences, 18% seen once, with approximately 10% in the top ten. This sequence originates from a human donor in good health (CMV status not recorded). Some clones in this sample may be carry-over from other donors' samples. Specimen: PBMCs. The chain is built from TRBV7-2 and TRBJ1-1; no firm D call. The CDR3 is CASSPNQQNTEAFF. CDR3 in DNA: TGTGCCAGCAGCCCCAACCAACAGAACACTGAAGCTTTCTTT.